Listed below are T cell receptor beta chains from one sample, sequenced in a study of blood T cell repertoires in COVID-19. TCRdb keeps only in-frame clones here, not all; method: immunoSEQ multiplex PCR. In the table there are 150,000 to 200,000 clones, about 84% of which are singletons. Sequencing was carried out using peripheral blood. The receptors derive from a human donor in a cohort sampled during active COVID-19. Both conserved end residues are part of each CDR3. A D gene is named only where the DNA matches it firmly. Part of the rows lack a size; the others show once, few, many or a class for expanded clones.

j_call | clone_size | v_call | d_call | cdr3_nt | cdr3_aa
TRBJ1-4 | . | TRBV6-5 | TRBD1 | TGTGCCAGCAGCCCCCTGGGACAGGGAGATGAAAAACTGTTTTTT | CASSPLGQGDEKLFF
TRBJ2-3 | . | TRBV3-1/TRBV3-2 | TRBD2 | TGTGCCAGCAGCCCCGGACTAGCGGGGGTCCGAGGTGGGCAGTATTTT | CASSPGLAGVRGGQYF
TRBJ1-5 | . | TRBV21-1 | . | TGTGCCAGCAGCAAAAGGGGGGGGGATCAGCCCCAGCATTTT | CASSKRGGDQPQHF
TRBJ1-2 | few | TRBV19 | . | TGTGCCAGTACCGCAGGGTCTAACTATGGCTACACCTTC | CASTAGSNYGYTF
TRBJ2-3 | . | TRBV10-2 | TRBD2 | TGCGCCAGCAGTTCCGGGACTAGCGGGGGAACAGATACGCAGTATTTT | CASSSGTSGGTDTQYF
TRBJ2-3 | . | TRBV12-3/TRBV12-4 | . | TGTGCCAGCCGCCGTCGGGAGCCCGGGCAGTATTTT | CASRRREPGQYF
TRBJ1-1 | few | TRBV19 | . | TGTGCCAGTAGTATCGCGGGGGCGACTGAAGCTTTCTTT | CASSIAGATEAFF
TRBJ2-7 | few | TRBV9 | . | TGTGCCAGCAGCGTAGGCGGGGACCACTACGAGCAGTACTTC | CASSVGGDHYEQYF
TRBJ1-2 | few | TRBV6-2/TRBV6-3 | TRBD1 | TGTGCCAGCACCCCCTGGACAGGGTTTTATGGCTACACCTTC | CASTPWTGFYGYTF
TRBJ1-2 | . | TRBV5-1 | . | TGCGCCAGCAGAGCAGGGCGTGAGGGCTACACCTTC | CASRAGREGYTF
TRBJ1-6 | . | TRBV3-1/TRBV3-2 | . | TGTGCCAGCAGCCAAGATTCCGACATACTTGGAGGGGATTCACCCCTCCACTTT | CASSQDSDILGGDSPLHF
TRBJ1-2 | . | TRBV5-8 | . | TGTGCCAGCAGTCCGACTCTGGTGGACTATGGCTACACCTTC | CASSPTLVDYGYTF
TRBJ1-6 | . | TRBV5-6 | . | TGTGCCAGCAGCGAGGAGGCAGGGGAAAATTCACCCCTCCACTTT | CASSEEAGENSPLHF
TRBJ1-1 | few | TRBV5-1 | TRBD1 | TGCGCCAGCAGTAACAGGGGCTGGGCCACTGAAGCTTTCTTT | CASSNRGWATEAFF
TRBJ1-4 | . | TRBV7-9 | TRBD1 | TGTGCCAGCAGGACTCAGGGGGAAAATGAAAAACTGTTTTTT | CASRTQGENEKLFF
TRBJ2-7 | . | TRBV29-1 | . | TGCAGCGTTGAAGATGGCAGCTACGAGCAGTACTTC | CSVEDGSYEQYF
TRBJ2-7 | . | TRBV7-8 | . | TGTGCCAGCAGCGACGCGGGTTCCTACGAGCAGTACTTC | CASSDAGSYEQYF
TRBJ2-1 | . | TRBV19 | TRBD2 | TGTGCCAGTAGTTGGCGGGGGTTTAATGAGCAGTTCTTC | CASSWRGFNEQFF
TRBJ1-4 | . | TRBV25-1 | TRBD1 | TGTGCCAGCAGTGACCTAGGGCAGGGGGTGTACGAAAAACTGTTTTTT | CASSDLGQGVYEKLFF
TRBJ2-7 | . | TRBV29-1 | . | TGCAGCGTTCGATACAGACCCTACGAGCAGTACTTC | CSVRYRPYEQYF
TRBJ1-5 | . | TRBV12-5 | . | TGTGCTAGTGCCCAAGGTGTGGGGGGGCAGCCCCAGCATTTT | CASAQGVGGQPQHF
TRBJ1-2 | . | TRBV4-1 | TRBD1 | TGCGCCAGCAGCCAAGGGTGGGGACAGGGGGAAGATGGCTACACCTTC | CASSQGWGQGEDGYTF
TRBJ2-7 | . | TRBV13 | . | TGTGCCAGCAGCTTAGGGGCCAGCTCCTACGAGCAGTACTTC | CASSLGASSYEQYF
TRBJ1-2 | few | TRBV9 | TRBD1 | TGTGCCAGCAGCGCGAGGGGGACAGGGGGAGCGGACTATGGCTACACCTTC | CASSARGTGGADYGYTF
TRBJ2-7 | . | TRBV7-8 | . | TGTGCCAGCAGCTTAATATCGGGGTCTAGTGGGGAGCAGTACTTC | CASSLISGSSGEQYF
TRBJ1-4 | . | TRBV13 | . | TGTGCCAGCAGCTTTGGGAGGTCCGAGGAAAAACTGTTTTTT | CASSFGRSEEKLFF
TRBJ1-3 | . | TRBV3-1/TRBV3-2 | . | TGTGCCAGCAGCCAAGCTGGGAGGGTCACTGGAAACACCATATATTTT | CASSQAGRVTGNTIYF
TRBJ1-1 | once | TRBV9 | . | TGTGCCAGCAGCCTATACGACACGCTCCCCACTGAAGCTTTCTTT | CASSLYDTLPTEAFF
TRBJ2-7 | once | TRBV6-4 | . | TGTGCCACCCTACGCGCGAAGCAGTACTTC | CATLRAKQYF
TRBJ1-2 | few | TRBV6-4 | TRBD1 | TGTGCCAGCAGTGACGGGACAGGGTATGGCTACACCTTC | CASSDGTGYGYTF
TRBJ2-3 | . | TRBV29-1 | TRBD2 | TGCAGCGGGAGCCGACTAGCAACAGATACGCAGTATTTT | CSGSRLATDTQYF
TRBJ2-7 | once | TRBV6-6 | TRBD1 | TGTGCCAGCAGACTCGGGACAGGTCCCTACGAGCAGTACTTC | CASRLGTGPYEQYF
TRBJ2-7 | . | TRBV19 | . | TGTGCCAGTAGTATCGGAGATTATTCCTACGAGCAGTACTTC | CASSIGDYSYEQYF
TRBJ2-1 | . | TRBV20-1 | TRBD2 | TGCAGTGCTAGTCGGGCTAGCGGGGGGGCTGAGCAGTTCTTC | CSASRASGGAEQFF
TRBJ1-2 | . | TRBV9 | TRBD1 | TGTGCCAGCAGCGGACCGGGACAGGGGATCTATGGCTACACCTTC | CASSGPGQGIYGYTF
TRBJ1-4 | . | TRBV3-1/TRBV3-2 | . | TGTGCCAGCAGCCAAGATAGCCAGGGTGAAAAACTGTTTTTT | CASSQDSQGEKLFF
TRBJ1-2 | . | TRBV16 | . | TGTGCCAGCAGCCTAGGACAGAATAACTATGGCTACACCTTC | CASSLGQNNYGYTF
TRBJ1-2 | . | TRBV6-5 | . | TGTGCCAGCAGTTACACCACAGGGATTAACTATGGCTACACCTTC | CASSYTTGINYGYTF
TRBJ1-2 | once | TRBV6-5 | . | TGTGCCAGCAGTCGGGAACCCAACTATGGCTACACCTTC | CASSREPNYGYTF
TRBJ1-4 | . | TRBV7-9 | . | TGTGCCAGCAGCGCCGGACAGAGGGGTGAAAAACTGTTTTTT | CASSAGQRGEKLFF
TRBJ1-1 | . | TRBV12-3/TRBV12-4 | . | TGTGCCAGCAGTCCCGGGGGGCACACTGAAGCTTTCTTT | CASSPGGHTEAFF
TRBJ2-7 | . | TRBV4-1 | . | TGCGCCAGCAGCCAAGATGGAGGGGCCGAGAGCAACGAGCAGTACTTC | CASSQDGGAESNEQYF
TRBJ2-3 | . | TRBV11-2 | TRBD1 | TGTGCCAGCAGCCTCGGGACAGGGGCAGATACGCAGTATTTT | CASSLGTGADTQYF
TRBJ2-2 | . | TRBV5-1 | TRBD1 | TGCGCCAGCAGACCCGGGACAGGGGGAAGTGGGGAGCTGTTTTTT | CASRPGTGGSGELFF
TRBJ1-2 | . | TRBV5-1 | . | TGCGCCAGCAGCTTCGGAGATCATGGCTACACCTTC | CASSFGDHGYTF
TRBJ2-7 | . | TRBV14 | . | TGTGCCAGCAGCCAGGAGACAGGTCAAGACGAGCAGTACTTC | CASSQETGQDEQYF
TRBJ2-7 | many | TRBV5-1 | . | TGCGCCAGCAGCTTGGCCGGGGTTTACGAGCAGTACTTC | CASSLAGVYEQYF
TRBJ2-7 | . | TRBV2 | TRBD1 | TGTGCCAGCGACAGGGGGCCATACGAGCAGTACTTC | CASDRGPYEQYF
TRBJ2-7 | . | TRBV21-1 | . | TGTGCCAGCAGCAAAGATGGCCGACAATCCTACGAGCAGTACTTC | CASSKDGRQSYEQYF
TRBJ2-1 | . | TRBV9 | . | TGTGCCAGCAGCGTAGGCGGCGCCGTCCCCTACAATGAGCAGTTCTTC | CASSVGGAVPYNEQFF
TRBJ1-6 | . | TRBV21-1 | . | TGTGCCAGCACCCGGACGCACAGGGGAAGCTATAATTCACCCCTCCACTTT | CASTRTHRGSYNSPLHF
TRBJ2-5 | . | TRBV3-1/TRBV3-2 | . | TGTGCCAGCAGCCGCGGGACCGGGACGGAAGAGACCCAGTACTTC | CASSRGTGTEETQYF
TRBJ2-1 | . | TRBV4-1 | TRBD2 | TGCGCCAGCAGCATTCCGGGACTAGCGAGGGAGCAGTTCTTC | CASSIPGLAREQFF
TRBJ2-5 | . | TRBV28 | . | TGTGCCAGCAGTCGACAGGTTCAAGGGACCCAGTACTTC | CASSRQVQGTQYF
TRBJ1-5 | . | TRBV19 | TRBD1 | TGTGCCAGTAGTGGGGGACAGTCTAGCAATCAGCCCCAGCATTTT | CASSGGQSSNQPQHF